This TCR beta chain stems from a study of beta chain features in type 1 diabetes (dated by TCRdb to the late 2010s). Regarding the study in general: Patients and healthy donors did not differ in mean age, gender distribution, total cell number or subset yield. Whereas all 28 donors provided naive and central memory subsets, regulatory and stem cell-like memory subsets were isolated from just 8 patients and roughly 8 healthy donors. Across all samples, around 99 million sorted cells were examined, and cell number per subset correlated strongly with RNA yield. In the study, recently diagnosed type 1 diabetes patients and matched healthy donors were compared on the TCRB repertoires of their sorted circulating CD4+ T cell subsets. Beyond this particular receptor, the publication reports: Because small numbers of individuals were included in the HLA sub-analyses, any influence of HLA type on TCRB rearrangement was left unresolved. Type 1 diabetes patients showed a moderate but significant shortening of TCRB CDR3 length in all four CD4+ subsets. Because cDNA was sequenced instead of genomic DNA, highly expressing activated cells could be over-represented, though the groups showed no difference in activation or CD3 levels. PCR might favor shorter templates, but patient and control samples were amplified and corrected together, so any skew would affect both groups equally. At VDJ recombination sites, type 1 diabetes patients had fewer insertions and more deleted nucleotides, which implies abnormalities in thymic rearrangement. Naive, central memory and regulatory TCRB repertoires appeared more similar among patients than among healthy donors.

In regard to this clone: Its target antigen remains unknown. One base away there is no much larger clone; base qualities are not given.

From each donor, a single peripheral blood sample of approximately 0.11 L on average was drawn into heparinised tubes. Using a panel that included CD45RO, CCR7, CD25, CD127, CD95 and CD27, naive, central memory, regulatory and stem cell-like memory CD4+ T cells were sorted on a BD FACSAria II. All sorted populations exceeded 95% purity. PBMCs were isolated right away by Lymphoprep density gradient centrifugation and were stained directly, without culture. So that batch effects would be minimized, each experiment stained and sorted samples in pairs, pairing one healthy donor with one patient. From cysteine to phenylalanine, the CDR3 is 13 amino acids long. Of the read, only the CDR3 DNA is kept; its 39 bases are in frame from base 1. Per the germline V gene (reference sequence), GTSNPN is the CDR1 and SVGIG is the CDR2. V ends up 7 bases short and J 7 bases short, with an unmatched junction base count of 8.

The entire isolated RNA was reverse transcribed using the High Capacity cDNA Reverse Transcription Kit, and thus expressed TCRB transcripts were sequenced. Deep immunoSEQ sequencing was applied to naive, central memory and regulatory T cell samples, giving an average of about 3.6 million total reads per sample. Sorted cells were lysed in RLT buffer, and RNA was extracted using DNase-treated RNeasy Micro or Mini kits according to cell number. Each cell subset was processed separately to prevent cross-contamination, with patient and healthy donor samples processed together. The immunoSEQ multiplex PCR was used to amplify TCRB sequences from cDNA, yielding 87-bp fragments that span the CDR3 region. Sequencing of the amplicons was performed on the Illumina HiSeq platform. As for how the authors treated the data: PCR bias was computationally corrected using synthetic template baselines, reads within Hamming distance 2 were collapsed, and singletons that could not be merged were discarded. By aligning reads against IMGT, V, D and J genes, CDR3 length, and insertions or deletions at six rearrangement sites were assigned. Within each subset, clonotype counts were normalized to the number of sorted cells before true diversity and Gini coefficients were calculated with the tcR R package. The overlap coefficient, calculated on TCRB nucleotide sequences, was used to quantify repertoire sharing. Out-of-frame TCRB sequences from naive cells were analyzed to stand in for the pre-selection repertoire. TCRdb stores this immuneACCESS table with in-frame sequences only. Part of the clones is absent; in the studies checked, under half of the shortfall reflects unresolved V genes, and no reason is known for the rest. V, J and clone size are taken as reported in that table, and D and trimming were inferred from the DNA itself. The sample records about 660,000 clones, about an eighth of which are singletons. Together, the top ten hold 0.035% to 0.045% of the sample.

The receptor was isolated from a man younger than 35 with type 1 diabetes. The chain couples TRBV30 to TRBJ2-3; 10 bases in the junction line up with TRBD2. The sequenced sample consisted of naive CD4+ T cells from blood. Explained via the paper, the cell subset or site label denotes: true naive CD4+ T cells. The CDR3: CALVASGSNTQYF. The nucleotide sequence reads TGTGCCTTAGTGGCTAGCGGGAGCAATACGCAGTATTTT.